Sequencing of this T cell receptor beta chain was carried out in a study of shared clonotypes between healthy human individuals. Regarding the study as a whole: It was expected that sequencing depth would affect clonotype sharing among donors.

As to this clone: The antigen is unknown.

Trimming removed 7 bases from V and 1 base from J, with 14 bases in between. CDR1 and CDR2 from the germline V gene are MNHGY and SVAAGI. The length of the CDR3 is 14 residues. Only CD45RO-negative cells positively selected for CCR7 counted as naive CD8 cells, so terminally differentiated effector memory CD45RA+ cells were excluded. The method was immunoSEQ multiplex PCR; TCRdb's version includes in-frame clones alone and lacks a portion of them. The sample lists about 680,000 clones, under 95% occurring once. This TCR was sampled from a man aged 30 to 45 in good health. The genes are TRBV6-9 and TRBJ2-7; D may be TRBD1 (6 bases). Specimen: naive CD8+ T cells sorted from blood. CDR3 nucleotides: TGTGCCAGCAAGCCGGACAGCGAATCCTACGAGCAGTACTTC. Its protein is CASKPDSESYEQYF.